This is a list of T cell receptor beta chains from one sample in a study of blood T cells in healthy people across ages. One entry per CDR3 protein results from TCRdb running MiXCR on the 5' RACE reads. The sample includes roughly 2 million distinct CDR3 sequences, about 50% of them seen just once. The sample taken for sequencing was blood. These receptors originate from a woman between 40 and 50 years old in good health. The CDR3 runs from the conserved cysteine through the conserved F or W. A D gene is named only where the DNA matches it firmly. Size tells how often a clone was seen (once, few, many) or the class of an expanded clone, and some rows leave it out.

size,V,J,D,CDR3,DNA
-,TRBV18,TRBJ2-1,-,CASSPRINLYNEQFF,TGTGCCAGCTCACCGAGGATAAACCTCTACAATGAGCAGTTCTTC
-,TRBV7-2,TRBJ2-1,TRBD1,CASSLAAQGASLRDEQFF,TGTGCCAGCAGCTTAGCGGCACAGGGGGCATCTTTACGGGATGAGCAGTTCTTC
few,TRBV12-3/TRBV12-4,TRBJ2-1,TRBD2,CASRLTSGGYNEQFF,TGTGCCAGCAGACTGACTAGCGGGGGTTACAATGAGCAGTTCTTC
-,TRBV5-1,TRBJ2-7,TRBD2,CASSPHRPSGGSNSYEQYF,TGCGCCAGCAGCCCGCATAGACCTAGCGGGGGGTCCAACTCCTACGAGCAGTACTTC
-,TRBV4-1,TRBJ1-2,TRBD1,CASSKTGLDGYTF,TGCGCCAGCAGTAAGACAGGGTTGGATGGCTACACCTTC
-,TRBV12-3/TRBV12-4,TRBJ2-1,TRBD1,CASTLDRALYNEQFF,TGTGCCAGCACCTTGGACAGGGCTCTATACAATGAGCAGTTCTTC
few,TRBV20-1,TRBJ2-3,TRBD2,CSASLLAGVADTQYF,TGCAGTGCCTCGCTACTAGCGGGGGTTGCAGATACGCAGTATTTT
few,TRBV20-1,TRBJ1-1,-,CSARDILVQVYTEAFF,TGCAGTGCTAGAGATATCCTAGTCCAAGTATACACTGAAGCTTTCTTT
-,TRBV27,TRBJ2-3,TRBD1,CASSSLTGSDTDTQYF,TGTGCCAGCAGTTCCCTGACAGGGTCGGATACGGATACGCAGTATTTT
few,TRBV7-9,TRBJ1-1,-,CASSLLPNTEAFF,TGTGCCAGCAGCCTACTACCGAACACTGAAGCTTTCTTT